What follows describes a single TCR beta chain. The entry originates in a study of OX40 agonist ivuxolimab in advanced cancers. Method: immunoSEQ multiplex PCR; TCRdb's copy keeps in-frame clones and lacks some. The sample yields tens of thousands of clones, 80% to 85% seen once. Trimming took 1 base from V and 0 from J, leaving 10 bases between them. The CDR3 covers 16 residues. Germline V gives CDR1 SGHTA, CDR2 FQGNSA. This chain joins TRBV7-2 and TRBJ2-4, with D unresolved. The receptor comes from an adult with an advanced solid tumor such as melanoma, head and neck, liver or kidney cancer. Specimen: CD4+ or CD8+ T cells sorted from blood, collected in a trial of the OX40 agonist ivuxolimab. CDR3 sequence (DNA): TGTGCCAGCAGCTTAGAAGGCGGCCTAGCCAAAAACATTCAGTACTTC. Amino acid sequence: CASSLEGGLAKNIQYF. The full variable domain, with the rest looked up from reference TRBV7-2 and TRBJ2-4, is GAGVSQSPSNKVTEKGKDVELRCDPISGHTALYWYRQSLGQGLEFLIYFQGNSAPDKSGLPSDRFSAERTGGSVSTLTIQRTQQEDSAVYLCASSLEGGLAKNIQYFGAGTRLSVL.